Each of the 4 T cell receptor beta chains below was sequenced from the same sample in a study of T cell responses to AZD1222 COVID-19 vaccine. Data came from immunoSEQ multiplex PCR; TCRdb stores just in-frame clones and leaves some out. This table holds about 60,000 clones, 85% found once. The sample in question was peripheral blood, obtained on day 0 of AZD1222 vaccination. The receptors were gathered from an adult in good health.

The chain employs TRBV27 and TRBJ1-5; a possible D gene is TRBD1 (5 bases). V lost 1 base and J 1 base, leaving 8 bases between the germline ends. This CDR3 has 15 residues. Germline CDR1 is MNHEY and CDR2 is SMNVEV (reference sequence). CDR3 loop: CASSLYRDSNQPQHF. CDR3 nucleotides: TGTGCCAGCAGTTTATACCGGGACAGCAATCAGCCCCAGCATTTT.

The chain combines TRBV7-8 with TRBJ2-7; 10 bases map to TRBD1. The germline CDR1 and CDR2 sequences are SGHVS and FQNEAQ. J gave up 1 base and V 3 bases, and 6 bases lay outside the gene matches. CDR3 size: 16 residues. The CDR3 reads CASSLESGQGSYEQYF. The CDR3 nucleotides read TGTGCCAGCAGCTTGGAGTCGGGACAGGGGTCCTACGAGCAGTACTTC.

This clone has just a few counts. V is TRBV5-1 and J is TRBJ2-7; TRBD2 agrees at 7 bases. The J segment lost 0 bases and the V segment lost 4 bases, leaving 10 bases of the junction unmatched. The CDR3 contains 16 residues. Germline V gene lookup returns CDR1 SGHRS and CDR2 YFSETQ. CDR3 loop: CASSDSTGGSSYEQYF. The CDR3 bases are TGCGCCAGCAGCGATTCGACCGGGGGGAGCTCCTACGAGCAGTACTTC.

V is TRBV12-5 and J is TRBJ1-2, with 7 bases aligning to TRBD1. The CDR3 has 13 residues. Losses at the gene ends were 7 bases for V and 3 bases for J; bases not matched to a gene: 5. Germline-derived CDR1 and CDR2 are LGHNT and FRNRAP. In DNA form, the CDR3 reads TGTGCTAGTGCCGAAGACAGGGACTATGGCTACACCTTC. Translating it yields CASAEDRDYGYTF.